The present T cell receptor (beta chain) was sequenced within a study of shared clonotypes between healthy human individuals. Clones were sequenced by immunoSEQ multiplex PCR, and TCRdb holds only the in-frame ones, with some missing. This sample has millions of clones; over 85% occur once, and the top ten carry 0.1% to 0.15%. The trim removed 3 bases at V and 4 bases at J, leaving 8 bases unmatched. The germline V gene encodes CDR1 LGHNA and CDR2 YSLEER. The CDR3 is 16 residues long. This chain uses TRBV4-3 with TRBJ2-4; 8 nucleotides match TRBD2. Source material: naive CD4+ T cells sorted from blood. Subset in this sample: CD45RA+ positively selected. The clonotype originates from a man aged 18 to 29 in good health. CDR3 sequence: CASSQELTSGKNIQYF. For the CDR3, the DNA is TGCGCCAGCAGCCAGGAATTAACTAGCGGTAAAAACATTCAGTACTTC.